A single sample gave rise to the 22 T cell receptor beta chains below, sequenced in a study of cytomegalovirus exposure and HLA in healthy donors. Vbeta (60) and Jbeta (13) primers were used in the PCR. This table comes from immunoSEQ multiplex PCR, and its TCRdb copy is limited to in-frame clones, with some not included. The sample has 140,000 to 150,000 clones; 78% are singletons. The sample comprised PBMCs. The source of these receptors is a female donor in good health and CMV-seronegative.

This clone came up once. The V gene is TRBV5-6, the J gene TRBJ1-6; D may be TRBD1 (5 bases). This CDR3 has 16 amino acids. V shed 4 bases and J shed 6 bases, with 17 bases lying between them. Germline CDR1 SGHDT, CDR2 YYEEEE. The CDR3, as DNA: TGTGCCAGCAGCGATTTCTATTCAGGGCCTAATTCACCCCTCCACTTT. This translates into CASSDFYSGPNSPLHF.

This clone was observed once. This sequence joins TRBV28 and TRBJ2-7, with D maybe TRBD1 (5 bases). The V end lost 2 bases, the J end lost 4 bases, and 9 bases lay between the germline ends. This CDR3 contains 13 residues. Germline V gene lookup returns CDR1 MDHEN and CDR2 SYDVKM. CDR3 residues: CASSLLGPYEQYF. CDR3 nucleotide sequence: TGTGCCAGCAGTTTACTGGGGCCGTACGAGCAGTACTTC. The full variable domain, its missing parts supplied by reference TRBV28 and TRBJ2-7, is DVKVTQSSRYLVKRTGEKVFLECVQDMDHENMFWYRQDPGLGLRLIYFSYDVKMKEKGDIPEGYSVSREKKERFSLILESASTNQTSMYLCASSLLGPYEQYFGPGTRLTVT.

This CDR3 reads CASSPGLAVTDTQYF. As DNA, the CDR3 is TGTGCCAGCTCACCAGGACTAGCGGTCACAGATACGCAGTATTTT. The chain is built from TRBV18 and TRBJ2-3; TRBD2 matches 10 bases. The V gene's germline CDR1 is KGHSH and CDR2 LQKENI. The CDR3 extends over 15 amino acids. V was pared by 2 bases and J by 2 bases, with 1 base of the junction left unmatched. Combining the CDR3 with reference TRBV18 and TRBJ2-3 gives the whole variable domain NAGVMQNPRHLVRRRGQEARLRCSPMKGHSHVYWYRQLPEEGLKFMVYLQKENIIDESGMPKERFSAEFPKEGPSILRIQQVVRGDSAAYFCASSPGLAVTDTQYFGPGTRLTVL.

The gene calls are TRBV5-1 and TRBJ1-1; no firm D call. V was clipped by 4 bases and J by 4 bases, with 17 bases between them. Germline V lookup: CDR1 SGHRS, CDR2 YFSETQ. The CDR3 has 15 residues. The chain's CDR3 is CASSPRHGGGTEAFF. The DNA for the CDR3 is TGCGCCAGCAGCCCCCGACATGGTGGAGGCACTGAAGCTTTCTTT.

In nucleotides, the CDR3 is TGCGCCAGCAGCTTAGAAGGGGGGGGGAACACTGAAGCTTTCTTT. Translation: CASSLEGGGNTEAFF. The J gene is TRBJ1-1, the V gene TRBV5-1, with TRBD1 as a possible D gene (6 bases). This CDR3 has 15 amino acids. Trimming left V 2 bases short and J 1 base short, with 12 bases between. Germline CDR1 reads SGHRS; CDR2 reads YFSETQ.

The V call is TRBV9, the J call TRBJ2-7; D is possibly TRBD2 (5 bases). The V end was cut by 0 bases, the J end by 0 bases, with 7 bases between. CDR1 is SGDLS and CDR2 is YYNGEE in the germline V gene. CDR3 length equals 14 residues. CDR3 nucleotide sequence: TGTGCCAGCAGCGTAGAAGGGAGCTCCTACGAGCAGTACTTC. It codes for CASSVEGSSYEQYF.

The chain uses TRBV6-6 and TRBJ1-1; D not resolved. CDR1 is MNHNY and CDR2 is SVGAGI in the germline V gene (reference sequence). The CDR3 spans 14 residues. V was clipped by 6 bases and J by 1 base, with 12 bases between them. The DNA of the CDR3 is TGTGCCAGCAGCCCCGACATTTGGAACACTGAAGCTTTCTTT. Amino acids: CASSPDIWNTEAFF.

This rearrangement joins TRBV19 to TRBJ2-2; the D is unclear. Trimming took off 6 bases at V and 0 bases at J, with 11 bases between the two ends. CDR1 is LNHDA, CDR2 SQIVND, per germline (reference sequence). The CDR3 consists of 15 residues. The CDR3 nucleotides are TGTGCCAGTAGGGGCGTACCTTCGAACACCGGGGAGCTGTTTTTT. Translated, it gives CASRGVPSNTGELFF.

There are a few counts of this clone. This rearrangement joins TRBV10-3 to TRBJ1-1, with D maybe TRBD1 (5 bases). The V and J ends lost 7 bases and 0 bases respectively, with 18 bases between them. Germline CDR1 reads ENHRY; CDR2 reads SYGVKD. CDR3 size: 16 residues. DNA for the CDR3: TGTGCCATCACCGAAGGTGGGGCCGACATGAACACTGAAGCTTTCTTT. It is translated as CAITEGGADMNTEAFF.

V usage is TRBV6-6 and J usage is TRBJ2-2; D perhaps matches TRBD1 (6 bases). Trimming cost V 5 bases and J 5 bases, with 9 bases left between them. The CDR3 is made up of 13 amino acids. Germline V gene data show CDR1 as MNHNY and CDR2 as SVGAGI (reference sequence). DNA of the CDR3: TGTGCCAGCAGTCGTCAGGGGACCGGGGAGCTGTTTTTT. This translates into CASSRQGTGELFF.

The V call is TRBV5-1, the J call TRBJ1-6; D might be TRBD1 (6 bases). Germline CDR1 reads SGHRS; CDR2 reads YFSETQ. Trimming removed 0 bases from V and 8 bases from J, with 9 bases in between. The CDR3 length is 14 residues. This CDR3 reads CASSLDRADSPLHF. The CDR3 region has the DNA TGCGCCAGCAGCTTGGACAGGGCCGATTCACCCCTCCACTTT.

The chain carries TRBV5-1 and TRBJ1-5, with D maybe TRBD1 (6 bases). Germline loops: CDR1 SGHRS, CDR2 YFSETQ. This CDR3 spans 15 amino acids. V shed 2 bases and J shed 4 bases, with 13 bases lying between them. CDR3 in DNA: TGCGCCAGCAGCTTTGGACAGAGCCCAAATCAGCCCCAGCATTTT. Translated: CASSFGQSPNQPQHF. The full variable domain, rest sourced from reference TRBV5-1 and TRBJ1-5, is KAGVTQTPRYLIKTRGQQVTLSCSPISGHRSVSWYQQTPGQGLQFLFEYFSETQRNKGNFPGRFSGRQFSNSRSEMNVSTLELGDSALYLCASSFGQSPNQPQHFGDGTRLSIL.

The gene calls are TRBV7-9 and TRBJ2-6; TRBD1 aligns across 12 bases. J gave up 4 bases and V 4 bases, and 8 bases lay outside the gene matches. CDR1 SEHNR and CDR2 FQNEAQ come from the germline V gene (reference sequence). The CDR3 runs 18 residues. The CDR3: CASSSRDRGRVGANVLTF. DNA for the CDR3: TGTGCCAGCAGCTCCCGGGACAGGGGGCGCGTCGGGGCCAACGTCCTGACTTTC.

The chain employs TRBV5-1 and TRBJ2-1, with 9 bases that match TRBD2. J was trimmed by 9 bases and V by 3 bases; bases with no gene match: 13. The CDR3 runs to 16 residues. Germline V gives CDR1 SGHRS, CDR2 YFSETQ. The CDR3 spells CASSSLGGGARGEQFF. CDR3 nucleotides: TGCGCCAGCAGCTCCTTGGGCGGGGGGGCTCGTGGTGAGCAGTTCTTC.

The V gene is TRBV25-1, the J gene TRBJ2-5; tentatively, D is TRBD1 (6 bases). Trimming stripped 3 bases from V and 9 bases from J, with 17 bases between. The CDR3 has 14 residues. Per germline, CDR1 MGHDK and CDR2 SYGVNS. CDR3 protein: CASSETGLHRAQYF. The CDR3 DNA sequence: TGTGCCAGCAGTGAGACAGGCCTACACAGGGCCCAGTACTTC.

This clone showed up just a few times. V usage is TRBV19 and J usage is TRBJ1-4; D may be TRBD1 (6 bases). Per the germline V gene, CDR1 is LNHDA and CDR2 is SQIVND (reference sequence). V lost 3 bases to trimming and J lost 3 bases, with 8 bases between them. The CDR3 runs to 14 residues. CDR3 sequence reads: CASSMGTPNEKLFF. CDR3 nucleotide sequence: TGTGCCAGTAGTATGGGGACACCTAATGAAAAACTGTTTTTT.

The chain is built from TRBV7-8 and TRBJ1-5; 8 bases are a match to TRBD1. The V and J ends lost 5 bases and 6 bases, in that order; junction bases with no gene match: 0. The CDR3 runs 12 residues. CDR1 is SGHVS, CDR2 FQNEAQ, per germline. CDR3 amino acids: CASSDRGQPQHF. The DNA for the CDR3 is TGTGCCAGCAGCGACAGGGGTCAGCCCCAGCATTTT.

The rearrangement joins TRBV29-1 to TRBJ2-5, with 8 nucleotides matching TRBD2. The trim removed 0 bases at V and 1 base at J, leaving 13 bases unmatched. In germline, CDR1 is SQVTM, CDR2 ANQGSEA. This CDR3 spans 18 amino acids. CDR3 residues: CSVEDPRRGGTAQETQYF. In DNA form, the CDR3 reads TGCAGCGTTGAAGACCCCCGTCGGGGGGGGACGGCCCAAGAGACCCAGTACTTC.

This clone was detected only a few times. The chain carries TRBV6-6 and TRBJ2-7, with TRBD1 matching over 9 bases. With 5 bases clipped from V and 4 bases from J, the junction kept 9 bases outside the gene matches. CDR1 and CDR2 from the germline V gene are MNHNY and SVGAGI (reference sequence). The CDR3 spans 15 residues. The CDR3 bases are TGTGCCAGCAGTCTCACAGGGGGCACTTCATACGAGCAGTACTTC. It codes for CASSLTGGTSYEQYF.

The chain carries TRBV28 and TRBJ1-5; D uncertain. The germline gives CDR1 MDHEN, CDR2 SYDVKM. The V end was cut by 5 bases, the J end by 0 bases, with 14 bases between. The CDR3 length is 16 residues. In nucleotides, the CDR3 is TGTGCCAGCAGTCTTTTGAGAGGGAATAGCAATCAGCCCCAGCATTTT. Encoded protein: CASSLLRGNSNQPQHF.

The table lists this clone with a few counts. The CDR3 nucleotides read TGTGCCAGCAGCCCCTACAGGGGAGGTGTCACTGAAGCTTTCTTT. As protein: CASSPYRGGVTEAFF. The chain uses TRBV5-4 and TRBJ1-1; 7 bases agree with TRBD1. Germline values: CDR1 SGHNT, CDR2 YYREEE (reference sequence). V trimming: 4 bases; J trimming: 4 bases; junction bases outside the gene matches: 10. The CDR3 is 15 residues long.

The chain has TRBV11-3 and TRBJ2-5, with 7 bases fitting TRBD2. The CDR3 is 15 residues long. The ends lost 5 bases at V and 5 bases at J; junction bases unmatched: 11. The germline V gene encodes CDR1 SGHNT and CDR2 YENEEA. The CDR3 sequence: CASSPSGAKSETQYF. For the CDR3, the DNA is TGTGCCAGCAGCCCAAGCGGGGCCAAATCTGAGACCCAGTACTTC.